The 7 T cell receptor beta chains in this list originate from one sample, sequenced in a study of identical twins. Each CDR3 protein is one row after TCRdb ran MiXCR on the 5' RACE reads. The sample gives hundreds of thousands of distinct CDR3 sequences, around 5.7% of which show up once; around 2% is in the top ten. What was sequenced was naive T cells sorted from blood. The receptors originated from a man aged 18 to 29 in good health.

The chain recombines TRBV27 with TRBJ2-5, with D perhaps assigned TRBD1 or TRBD2 (6 bases each). Trimming removed 6 bases at V and 1 base at J, with 12 bases between. Germline CDR1 MNHEY, CDR2 SMNVEV (reference sequence). The CDR3 spans 14 residues. CDR3 in DNA: TGTGCCAGCAGCGATGAGGGGGGCCAAGAGACCCAGTACTTC. Translating gives CASSDEGGQETQYF.

This clonotype occurred many times. The genes are TRBV7-2 and TRBJ2-1; D gene uncertain. The length of the CDR3 is 13 residues. Per germline, CDR1 SGHTA and CDR2 FQGNSA. Trimming took 5 bases from V and 0 from J, leaving 5 bases between them. CDR3 bases: TGTGCCAGCAGCCCCCCCTCCTACAATGAGCAGTTCTTC. Translation gives CASSPPSYNEQFF.

The V and J genes are TRBV5-6 and TRBJ2-7; TRBD2 aligns across 10 bases. The CDR3 is made up of 15 amino acids. The germline V gene has CDR1 SGHDT and CDR2 YYEEEE. Trimming took 7 bases from V and 5 from J; bases not matched to a gene: 12. The CDR3 here is CASRSGLAGVNEQYV. The DNA for the CDR3 is TGTGCCAGCCGCAGCGGCCTAGCGGGAGTTAACGAGCAGTACGTC.

The rearrangement links TRBV5-1 to TRBJ1-2, with 7 bases identical to TRBD1. J was trimmed by 0 bases and V by 2 bases; bases with no gene match: 4. Germline CDR1 and CDR2: SGHRS and YFSETQ. This CDR3 spans 15 amino acids. The CDR3 DNA follows: TGCGCCAGCAGCTTCCGGGACAGCTCTAACTATGGCTACACCTTC. Protein: CASSFRDSSNYGYTF. Filled out from reference TRBV5-1 and TRBJ1-2, the complete variable domain reads KAGVTQTPRYLIKTRGQQVTLSCSPISGHRSVSWYQQTPGQGLQFLFEYFSETQRNKGNFPGRFSGRQFSNSRSEMNVSTLELGDSALYLCASSFRDSSNYGYTFGSGTRLTVV.

The chain links TRBV20-1 to TRBJ2-1, with 9 bases that match TRBD2. Germline V CDR1 and CDR2: DFQATT, SNEGSKA (reference sequence). The J segment lost 0 bases and the V segment lost 6 bases, leaving 12 bases of the junction unmatched. This CDR3 is built from 17 residues. CDR3 residues: CSAPRGTSRISYNEQFF. The CDR3 DNA reads as TGCAGTGCCCCAAGGGGGACTAGCAGAATCTCCTACAATGAGCAGTTCTTC.

The V and J genes are TRBV11-2 and TRBJ1-4; no reliable D call. The CDR3 is made up of 16 amino acids. V was pared by 5 bases and J by 0 bases, with 13 bases between. The V gene's germline CDR1 is SGHAT and CDR2 FQNNGV. The CDR3 loop is CASSPRAAATNEKLFF. As DNA, the CDR3 is TGTGCCAGCAGCCCCCGCGCAGCTGCAACTAATGAAAAACTGTTTTTT.

In its sample, this clonotype was seen a few times. This chain connects TRBV20-1 to TRBJ1-5; D is undetermined. CDR1 is DFQATT, CDR2 SNEGSKA, per germline (reference sequence). Trimming removed 2 bases at V and 7 bases at J, with 15 bases between. The CDR3 is made up of 14 amino acids. The CDR3 nucleotides are TGCAGTGCTAGATCATTTGTGGGAAACCAGCCCCAGCATTTT. It yields the protein CSARSFVGNQPQHF.